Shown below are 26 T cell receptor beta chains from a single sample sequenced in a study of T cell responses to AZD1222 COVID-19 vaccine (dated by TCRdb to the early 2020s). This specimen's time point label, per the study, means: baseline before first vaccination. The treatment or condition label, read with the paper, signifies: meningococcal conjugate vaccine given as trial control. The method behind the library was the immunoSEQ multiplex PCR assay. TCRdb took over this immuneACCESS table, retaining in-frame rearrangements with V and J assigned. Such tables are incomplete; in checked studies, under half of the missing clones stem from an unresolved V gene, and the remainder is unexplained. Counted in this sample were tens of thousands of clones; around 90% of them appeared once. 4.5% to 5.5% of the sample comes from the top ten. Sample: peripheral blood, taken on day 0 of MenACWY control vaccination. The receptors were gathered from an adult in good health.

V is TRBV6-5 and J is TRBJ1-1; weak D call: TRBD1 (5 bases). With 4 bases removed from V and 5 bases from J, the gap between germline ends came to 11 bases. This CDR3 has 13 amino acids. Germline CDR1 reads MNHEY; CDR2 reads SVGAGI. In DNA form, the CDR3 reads TGTGCCAGCAGTTTCCCGGGGGGGACTGAAGCTTTCTTT. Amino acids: CASSFPGGTEAFF.

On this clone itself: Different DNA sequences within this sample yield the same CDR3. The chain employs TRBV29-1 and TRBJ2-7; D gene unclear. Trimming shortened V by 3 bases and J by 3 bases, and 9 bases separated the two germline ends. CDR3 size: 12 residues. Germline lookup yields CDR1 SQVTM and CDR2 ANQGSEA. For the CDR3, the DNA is TGCAGCGTTGAGGTCGCGGACTACGAGCAGTACTTC. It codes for CSVEVADYEQYF.

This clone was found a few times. CDR3 protein: CASSPGGGGNQPQHF. The CDR3 coding sequence is TGTGCCAGCAGCCCAGGGGGCGGGGGCAATCAGCCCCAGCATTTT. The chain carries TRBV5-4 and TRBJ1-5, with 8 bases fitting TRBD1. With 4 bases clipped from V and 2 bases from J, the junction kept 5 bases outside the gene matches. The germline gives CDR1 SGHNT, CDR2 YYREEE (reference sequence). There are 15 residues in the CDR3.

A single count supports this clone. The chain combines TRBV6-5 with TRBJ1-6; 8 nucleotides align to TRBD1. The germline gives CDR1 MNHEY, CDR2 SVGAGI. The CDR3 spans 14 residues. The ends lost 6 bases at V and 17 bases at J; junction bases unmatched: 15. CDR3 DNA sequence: TGTGCCAGCAGCTCGGACAGGGCCCGGGATTGGGTCCACTTT. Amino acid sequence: CASSSDRARDWVHF.

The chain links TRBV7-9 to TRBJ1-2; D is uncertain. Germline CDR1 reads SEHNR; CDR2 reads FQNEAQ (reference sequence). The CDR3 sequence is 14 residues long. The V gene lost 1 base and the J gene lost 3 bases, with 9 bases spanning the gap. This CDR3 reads CASSLVGEYYGYTF. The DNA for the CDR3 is TGTGCCAGCAGCTTAGTGGGAGAATACTATGGCTACACCTTC.

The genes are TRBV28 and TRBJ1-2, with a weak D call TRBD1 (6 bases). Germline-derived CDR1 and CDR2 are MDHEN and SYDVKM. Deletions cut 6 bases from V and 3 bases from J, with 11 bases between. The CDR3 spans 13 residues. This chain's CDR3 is CASSRQGYYGYTF. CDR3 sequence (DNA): TGTGCCAGCAGCCGTCAGGGGTACTATGGCTACACCTTC.

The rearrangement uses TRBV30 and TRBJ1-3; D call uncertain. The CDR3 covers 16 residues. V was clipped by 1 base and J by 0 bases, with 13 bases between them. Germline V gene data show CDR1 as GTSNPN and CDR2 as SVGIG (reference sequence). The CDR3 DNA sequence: TGTGCCTGGAGTGCCCGGGTCAGTAGCTCTGGAAACACCATATATTTT. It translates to CAWSARVSSSGNTIYF.

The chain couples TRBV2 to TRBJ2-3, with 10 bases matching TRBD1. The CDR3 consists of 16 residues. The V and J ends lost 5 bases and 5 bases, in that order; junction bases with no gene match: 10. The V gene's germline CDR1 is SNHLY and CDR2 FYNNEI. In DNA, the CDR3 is TGTGCCAGCAGTTTGCGGACAGGGGGAATGGTAGATACGCAGTATTTT. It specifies CASSLRTGGMVDTQYF.

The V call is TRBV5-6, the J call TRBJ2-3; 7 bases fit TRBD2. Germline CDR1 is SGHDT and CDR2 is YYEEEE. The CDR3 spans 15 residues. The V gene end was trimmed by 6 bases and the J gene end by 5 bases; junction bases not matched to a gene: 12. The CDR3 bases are TGTGCCAGCACCGAAAGAGGGAGGGCCGGAGATACGCAGTATTTT. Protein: CASTERGRAGDTQYF.

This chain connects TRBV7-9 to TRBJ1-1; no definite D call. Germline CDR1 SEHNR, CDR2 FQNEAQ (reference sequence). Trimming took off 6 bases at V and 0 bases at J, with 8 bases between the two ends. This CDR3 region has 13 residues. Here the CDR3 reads CASSPSVNTEAFF. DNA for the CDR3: TGTGCCAGCAGTCCCTCAGTGAACACTGAAGCTTTCTTT.

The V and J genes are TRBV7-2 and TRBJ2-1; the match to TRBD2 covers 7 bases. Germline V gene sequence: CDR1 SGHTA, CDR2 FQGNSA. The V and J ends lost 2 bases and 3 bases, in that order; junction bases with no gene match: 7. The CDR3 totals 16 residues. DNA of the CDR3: TGTGCCAGCAGCTTACCGGCGGGAGCGGTCTACAATGAGCAGTTCTTC. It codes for CASSLPAGAVYNEQFF.

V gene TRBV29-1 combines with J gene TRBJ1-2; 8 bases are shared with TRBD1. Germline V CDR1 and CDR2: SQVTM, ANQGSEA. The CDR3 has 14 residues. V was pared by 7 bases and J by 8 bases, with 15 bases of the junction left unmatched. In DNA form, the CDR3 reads TGCAGCGCCCGTGGACAGGGACGCTTCGGGGGCTACACCTTC. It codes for CSARGQGRFGGYTF.

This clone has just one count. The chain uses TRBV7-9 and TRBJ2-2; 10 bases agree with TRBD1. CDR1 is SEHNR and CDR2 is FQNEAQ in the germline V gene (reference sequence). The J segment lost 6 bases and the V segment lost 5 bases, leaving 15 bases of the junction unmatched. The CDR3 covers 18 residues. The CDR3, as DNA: TGTGCCAGCAGCCCATCCGGGACAGGGGCAATTAAGGCCGGGGAGCTGTTTTTT. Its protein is CASSPSGTGAIKAGELFF.

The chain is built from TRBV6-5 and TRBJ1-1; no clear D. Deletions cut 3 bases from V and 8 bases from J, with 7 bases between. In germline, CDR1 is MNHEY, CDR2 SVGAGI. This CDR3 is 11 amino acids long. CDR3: CASSYRSEAFF. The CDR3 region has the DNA TGTGCCAGCAGTTATAGGTCCGAAGCTTTCTTT.

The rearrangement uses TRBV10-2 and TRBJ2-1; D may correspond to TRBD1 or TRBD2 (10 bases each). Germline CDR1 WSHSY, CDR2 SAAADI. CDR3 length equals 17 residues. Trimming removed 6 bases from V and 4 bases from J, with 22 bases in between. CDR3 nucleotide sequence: TGCGCCAGCAGAGGACAGGGGGAACTAGCGGGGTACAATGAGCAGTTCTTC. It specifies CASRGQGELAGYNEQFF.

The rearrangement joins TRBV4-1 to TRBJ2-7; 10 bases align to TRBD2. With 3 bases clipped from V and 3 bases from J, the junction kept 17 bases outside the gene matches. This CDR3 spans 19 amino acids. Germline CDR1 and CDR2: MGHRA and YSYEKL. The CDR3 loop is CASSQLALAGVGADYEQYF. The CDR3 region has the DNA TGCGCCAGCAGCCAGCTGGCCCTAGCGGGAGTAGGGGCGGACTACGAGCAGTACTTC.

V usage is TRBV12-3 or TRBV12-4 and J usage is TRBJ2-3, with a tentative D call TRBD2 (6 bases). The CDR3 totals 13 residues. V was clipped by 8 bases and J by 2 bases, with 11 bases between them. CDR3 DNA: TGTGCCAGCCACAGCGGGTTCACAGATACGCAGTATTTT. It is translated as CASHSGFTDTQYF.

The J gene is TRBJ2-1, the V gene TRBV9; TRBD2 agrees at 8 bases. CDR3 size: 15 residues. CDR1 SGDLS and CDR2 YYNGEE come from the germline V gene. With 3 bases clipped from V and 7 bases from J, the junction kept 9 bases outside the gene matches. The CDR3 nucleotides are TGTGCCAGCAGCGAAAGCGGGAGCGTAGGGAATGAGCAGTTCTTC. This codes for CASSESGSVGNEQFF.

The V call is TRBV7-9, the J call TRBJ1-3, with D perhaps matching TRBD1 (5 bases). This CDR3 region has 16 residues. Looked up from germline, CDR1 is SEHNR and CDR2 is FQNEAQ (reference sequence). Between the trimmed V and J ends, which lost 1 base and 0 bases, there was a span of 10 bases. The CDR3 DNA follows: TGTGCCAGCAGCTTAGATTTAGGGGTCTCTGGAAACACCATATATTTT. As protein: CASSLDLGVSGNTIYF. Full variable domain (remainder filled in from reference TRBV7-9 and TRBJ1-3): DTGVSQNPRHKITKRGQNVTFRCDPISEHNRLYWYRQTLGQGPEFLTYFQNEAQLEKSRLLSDRFSAERPKGSFSTLEIQRTEQGDSAMYLCASSLDLGVSGNTIYFGEGSWLTVV.

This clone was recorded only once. In DNA form, the CDR3 reads TGTGCCAGCAGCACCTACCCCCCGACTAGCTTCGACGAGCAGTACTTC. This sequence encodes CASSTYPPTSFDEQYF. The chain uses TRBV5-4 and TRBJ2-7; 7 nucleotides match TRBD2. Germline lookup yields CDR1 SGHNT and CDR2 YYREEE (reference sequence). The CDR3 sequence is 16 residues long. Unmatched junction bases numbered 15, after V lost 4 bases and J lost 5 bases. The whole variable domain, filled in from reference TRBV5-4 and TRBJ2-7, reads ETGVTQSPTHLIKTRGQQVTLRCSSQSGHNTVSWYQQALGQGPQFIFQYYREEENGRGNFPPRFSGLQFPNYSSELNVNALELDDSALYLCASSTYPPTSFDEQYFGPGTRLTVT.

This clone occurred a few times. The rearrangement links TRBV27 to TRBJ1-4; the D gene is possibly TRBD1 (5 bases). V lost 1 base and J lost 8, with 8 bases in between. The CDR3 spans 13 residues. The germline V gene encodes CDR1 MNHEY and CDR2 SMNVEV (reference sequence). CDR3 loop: CASSLWDGEKLFF. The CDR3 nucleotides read TGTGCCAGCAGTTTATGGGACGGGGAAAAACTGTTTTTT.

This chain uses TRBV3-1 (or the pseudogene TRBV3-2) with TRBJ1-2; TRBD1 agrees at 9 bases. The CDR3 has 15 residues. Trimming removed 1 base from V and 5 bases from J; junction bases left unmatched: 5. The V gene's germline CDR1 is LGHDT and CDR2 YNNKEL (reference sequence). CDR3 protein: CASSQGDRVGYGYTF. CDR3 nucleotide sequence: TGTGCCAGCAGCCAAGGGGACAGGGTTGGATATGGCTACACCTTC.

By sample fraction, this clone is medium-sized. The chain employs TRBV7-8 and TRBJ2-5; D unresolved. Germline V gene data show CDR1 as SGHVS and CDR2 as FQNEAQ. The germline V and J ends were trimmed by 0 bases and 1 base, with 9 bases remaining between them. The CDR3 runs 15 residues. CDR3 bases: TGTGCCAGCAGCTTAGCATGGCATCCCCAAGAGACCCAGTACTTC. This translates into CASSLAWHPQETQYF.

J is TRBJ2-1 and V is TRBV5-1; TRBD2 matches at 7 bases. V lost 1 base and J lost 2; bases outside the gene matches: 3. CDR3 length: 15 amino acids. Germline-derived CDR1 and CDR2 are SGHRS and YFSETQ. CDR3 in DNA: TGCGCCAGCAGCTTGTCGGCGGGAGCCTACAATGAGCAGTTCTTC. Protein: CASSLSAGAYNEQFF.

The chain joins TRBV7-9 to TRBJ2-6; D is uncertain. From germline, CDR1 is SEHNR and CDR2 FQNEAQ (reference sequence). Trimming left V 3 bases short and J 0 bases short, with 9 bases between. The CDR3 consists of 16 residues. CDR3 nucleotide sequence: TGTGCCAGCAGCTTGATCCAAGGCTCTGGGGCCAACGTCCTGACTTTC. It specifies CASSLIQGSGANVLTF.

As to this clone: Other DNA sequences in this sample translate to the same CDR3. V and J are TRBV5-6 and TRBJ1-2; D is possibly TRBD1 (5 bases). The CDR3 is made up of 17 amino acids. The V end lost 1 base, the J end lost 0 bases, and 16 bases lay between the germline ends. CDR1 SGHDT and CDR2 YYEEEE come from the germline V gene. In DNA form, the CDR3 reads TGTGCCAGCAGCTTGACTTCGATGGGACTCGCTAACTATGGCTACACCTTC. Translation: CASSLTSMGLANYGYTF.